Presented here are 8 T cell receptor beta chains from one specimen sequenced in a study of molecular identifiers for immune sequencing clone quantification. MiXCR, run by TCRdb on the PCR reads, gives a single entry per CDR3 protein. The repertoire holds nearly 650,000 distinct CDR3 sequences, with about 25% as singletons. The sequenced material came from naive CD8+ T cells from blood, with Jurkat cell RNA spiked in. Subset in this sample: FACS-sorted CD8+CD4-CCR7+CD45RA+ naive T cells. The receptors were gathered from a human donor in good health. Some libraries in this study had Jurkat cell RNA spiked in.

As concerns this clonotype: A read error is possible here, since a much larger clone lies one base away. This likely comes from a read error, as the CDR3 has no conserved phenylalanine or tryptophan at its end. V is TRBV12-3 or TRBV12-4 and J is TRBJ1-5; D remains ambiguous. The CDR3 runs to 15 residues. V gave up 5 bases and J gave up 0 bases, with 11 bases separating them. CDR3 sequence: CASSPRGYSNQPQHL. The CDR3 DNA is TGTGCCAGCAGTCCCCGCGGGTATAGCAATCAGCCCCAGCATCTT.

The chain employs TRBV5-1 and TRBJ2-1; 10 positions agree with TRBD2. CDR1 and CDR2 from the germline V gene are SGHRS and YFSETQ. This CDR3 is 16 amino acids long. V gave up 3 bases and J gave up 3 bases; unmatched junction bases: 6. The CDR3 region has the DNA TGCGCCAGCAGCTGGGGTCTAGCGGGAGACTACAATGAGCAGTTCTTC. Protein sequence: CASSWGLAGDYNEQFF.

Concerning this clonotype: A clone one base away is much larger, so this may be a read error. The chain carries TRBV7-2 and TRBJ2-3; D gene ambiguous. CDR3 length equals 15 residues. The germline V and J ends were trimmed by 8 bases and 3 bases, with 18 bases remaining between them. CDR1 and CDR2 (germline): SGHTA, FQGNSA. The CDR3: CASGSTTGATDTQYF. The CDR3 nucleotides are TGTGCCAGCGGCTCCACCACCGGTGCTACAGATACGCAGTATTTT.

J is TRBJ1-2 and V is TRBV4-3; TRBD1 is a possible D gene (5 bases). Germline V gene sequence: CDR1 LGHNA, CDR2 YSLEER. This CDR3 is 15 amino acids long. V lost 0 bases to trimming and J lost 2 bases, with 10 bases between them. CDR3 in amino acids: CASSQEDSGNYGYTF. CDR3 nucleotides: TGCGCCAGCAGCCAAGAAGACAGTGGGAACTATGGCTACACCTTC.

This clonotype was found a few times. The chain carries TRBV25-1 and TRBJ2-4; 7 bases agree with TRBD2. Germline V gene lookup returns CDR1 MGHDK and CDR2 SYGVNS. J was trimmed by 4 bases and V by 3 bases; bases with no gene match: 15. CDR3 length: 18 amino acids. CDR3 nucleotides: TGTGCCAGCAGTGACGGGTTAATGCATGGGGGAGGGAAAAACATTCAGTACTTC. Its protein product is CASSDGLMHGGGKNIQYF.

This clonotype was picked up many times. V usage is TRBV5-1 and J usage is TRBJ2-7; TRBD2 matches 11 bases. The germline gives CDR1 SGHRS, CDR2 YFSETQ. The CDR3 is 13 amino acids. The junction had 4 bases not matched to a gene; V was cut back by 6 bases and J by 5 bases. The CDR3 loop reads CASTPGLADEQYF. The CDR3 DNA reads TGCGCCAGCACCCCGGGACTAGCGGACGAGCAGTACTTC.

The chain is built from TRBV6-5 and TRBJ1-1; D gene uncertain. Germline V gene lookup returns CDR1 MNHEY and CDR2 SVGAGI. V dropped 8 bases and J dropped 3 bases, with 10 bases sitting between them. CDR3 size: 12 residues. The CDR3 here is CASYQAYTEAFF. The CDR3, as DNA: TGTGCCAGCTACCAAGCCTACACTGAAGCTTTCTTT.

At least ten counts were recorded for this clonotype. The chain links TRBV27 to TRBJ2-2; unclear D gene. Germline loops: CDR1 MNHEY, CDR2 SMNVEV (reference sequence). The ends were cut back, 2 bases at V and 1 base at J, with 5 bases in the middle. The CDR3 spans 14 residues. The CDR3 DNA reads TGTGCCAGCAGTTTAGCTGTGAACACCGGGGAGCTGTTTTTT. It is translated as CASSLAVNTGELFF.